This T cell receptor beta chain was captured by sequencing in a study of technical replicates of blood from several donors. Method: immunoSEQ multiplex PCR; TCRdb's copy keeps in-frame clones and lacks some. The table lists 80,000 to 95,000 clones, around 96% of them singletons. Germline assignment: CDR1 MNHEY and CDR2 SMNVEV (reference sequence). V was pared by 4 bases and J by 4 bases, with 7 bases of the junction left unmatched. The CDR3 length is 15 residues. The TCR originated in a human donor in good health. Sample: T cells isolated from PBMCs. The J gene is TRBJ2-1, the V gene TRBV27; 7 positions agree with TRBD2. CDR3 protein: CASSSSGTPYNEQFF. The CDR3 DNA sequence: TGTGCCAGCAGTTCGAGCGGGACCCCTTACAATGAGCAGTTCTTC.